Within the sample, the clone carrying this T cell receptor (beta chain) is medium-sized (0.01 to 0.1%). Adaptor-ligated barcode primers were used to amplify TRBV12-4/TRBJ1-2 clonotypes. TCRdb reprocessed the multiplex PCR reads with MiXCR, giving one entry per CDR3 protein. The table has about 210 distinct CDR3 sequences, roughly 17% seen once. Treg sorting used a CD4+CD25+CD127-/low gate. This CDR3 region has 13 residues. The V end was cut by 3 bases, the J end by 9 bases, with 14 bases between. The rearrangement joins TRBV12-3 or TRBV12-4 to TRBJ1-2, with a tentative D call TRBD1 (5 bases). The TCR comes from a female donor with breast cancer. The specimen sequenced was tumor-infiltrating Tregs sorted from the breast tumor. The CDR3: CASSFPGPGSYTF. The CDR3 nucleotides are TGTGCCAGCAGTTTCCCAGGGCCCGGTAGCTACACCTTC.